A single sample gave rise to the 9 T cell receptor beta chains below, sequenced in a study of blood T cells in healthy people across ages. Through a sample-barcoded 5' primer and a J-beta primer mix, a second PCR was run for roughly 7 to 11 cycles. TCRdb re-called the 5' RACE reads with MiXCR, one entry per CDR3 protein. Of around 800,000 distinct CDR3 sequences in the sample, around 24% are singletons; the top ten hold over 2.5%. These same records also appear under a second study, on T cells of mothers and their children.

Sequencing was performed on blood. Receptors originate from a boy younger than 18 in good health.

V gene TRBV19 combines with J gene TRBJ1-2; no reliable D call. Between the trimmed V and J ends, which lost 4 bases and 0 bases, there was a span of 12 bases. CDR1 LNHDA and CDR2 SQIVND come from the germline V gene (reference sequence). The CDR3 sequence is 15 residues long. The CDR3 loop reads CASSTQPGSNYGYTF. The CDR3, as DNA: TGTGCCAGTAGTACTCAGCCGGGATCTAACTATGGCTACACCTTC.

The chain couples TRBV28 to TRBJ2-5, with D possibly being TRBD1 or TRBD2 (7 bases each). Per germline, CDR1 MDHEN and CDR2 SYDVKM. The CDR3 spans 15 residues. Trimming shortened V by 5 bases and J by 4 bases, and 17 bases separated the two germline ends. In DNA, the CDR3 is TGTGCCAGCAGTCAGGGGGGGGCGAAGGGAGAGACCCAGTACTTC. As protein: CASSQGGAKGETQYF.

This clonotype was counted between two and nine times. The chain carries TRBV12-3 or TRBV12-4 and TRBJ1-5, with no clear D. Trimming stripped 6 bases from V and 5 bases from J, with 8 bases between. This CDR3 has 12 amino acids. CDR3 sequence (DNA): TGTGCCAGCAGCCCCCAGTATCAGCCCCAGCATTTT. Translating gives CASSPQYQPQHF.

Ten or more counts support this clonotype. The chain carries TRBV29-1 and TRBJ2-2; weak D call: TRBD2 (6 bases). The CDR3 totals 14 residues. Trimming took off 4 bases at V and 3 bases at J, with 12 bases between the two ends. Germline CDR1 is SQVTM and CDR2 is ANQGSEA. For the CDR3, the DNA is TGCAGCGTTGGGGAAAGACTAGACACCGGGGAGCTGTTTTTT. Translating it yields CSVGERLDTGELFF.

The V call is TRBV12-3 or TRBV12-4, the J call TRBJ2-2; D is perhaps TRBD1 or TRBD2 (5 bases each). The CDR3 loop spans 15 amino acids. Trimming stripped 4 bases from V and 0 bases from J, with 9 bases between. Here the CDR3 reads CASSSGTTNTGELFF. Written as DNA, the CDR3 is TGTGCCAGCAGTTCTGGGACCACGAACACCGGGGAGCTGTTTTTT.

The chain combines TRBV3-1 with TRBJ2-1; D ambiguous. The CDR3 has 12 amino acids. Germline V gene data show CDR1 as LGHDT and CDR2 as YNNKEL (reference sequence). Deletions cut 2 bases from V and 9 bases from J, with 8 bases between. This CDR3 is CASSQYLGEQFF. The DNA of the CDR3 is TGTGCCAGCAGCCAATATCTAGGTGAGCAGTTCTTC.

The CDR3 sequence is CASTNNGRAQETQYF. DNA of the CDR3: TGTGCCAGCACCAATAATGGACGGGCCCAAGAGACCCAGTACTTC. V and J are TRBV12-3 or TRBV12-4 and TRBJ2-5; no definite D call. This CDR3 has 15 amino acids. V was shortened by 7 bases and J by 1 base, with 16 bases between the two germline ends.

The rearrangement joins TRBV9 to TRBJ2-7; D might be TRBD2 (5 bases). The ends were cut back, 0 bases at V and 1 base at J, with 11 bases in the middle. Germline-derived CDR1 and CDR2 are SGDLS and YYNGEE. There are 15 residues in the CDR3. This CDR3 is CASSVEFGVSYEQYF. Here the CDR3 DNA reads TGTGCCAGCAGCGTAGAGTTCGGGGTTTCCTACGAGCAGTACTTC.

V is TRBV4-2 and J is TRBJ2-5; TRBD2 agrees at 9 bases. V lost 3 bases to trimming and J lost 5 bases; unmatched junction nucleotides: 4. Germline values: CDR1 LGHNA, CDR2 YNFKEQ. CDR3 length: 14 amino acids. The CDR3 region is CASSHSAGGETQYF. Here the CDR3 DNA reads TGTGCCAGCAGCCATTCGGCGGGAGGGGAGACCCAGTACTTC.